One and the same sample provided the 2 T cell receptor beta chains below, sequenced in a study of blood T cell repertoires in COVID-19. Produced via immunoSEQ multiplex PCR; TCRdb's table is partial and in-frame only. The profile covers about 160,000 clones, with over 80% appearing a single time and 2.9% taken by the ten largest. Sequences were obtained from peripheral blood. These receptors originate from a woman in her sixties with acute or convalescent COVID-19.

This chain links TRBV7-9 with TRBJ1-1; TRBD1 is a possible D gene (5 bases). The CDR3 runs to 11 residues. V shed 11 bases and J shed 3 bases, with 10 bases lying between them. CDR1 is SEHNR, CDR2 FQNEAQ, per germline (reference sequence). The CDR3 DNA follows: TGTGCCTCGGACACATACACTGAAGCTTTCTTT. This translates into CASDTYTEAFF.

The genes are TRBV28 and TRBJ2-5, with TRBD2 as a possible D gene (7 bases). With 4 bases removed from V and 0 bases from J, the gap between germline ends came to 21 bases. The V gene's germline CDR1 is MDHEN and CDR2 SYDVKM. The CDR3 length is 18 residues. The CDR3 region is CASSSRGRGGGDQETQYF. The CDR3 DNA is TGTGCCAGCAGTTCCCGGGGTCGGGGAGGGGGAGACCAAGAGACCCAGTACTTC. The full variable domain, with the rest looked up from reference TRBV28 and TRBJ2-5, is DVKVTQSSRYLVKRTGEKVFLECVQDMDHENMFWYRQDPGLGLRLIYFSYDVKMKEKGDIPEGYSVSREKKERFSLILESASTNQTSMYLCASSSRGRGGGDQETQYFGPGTRLLVL.